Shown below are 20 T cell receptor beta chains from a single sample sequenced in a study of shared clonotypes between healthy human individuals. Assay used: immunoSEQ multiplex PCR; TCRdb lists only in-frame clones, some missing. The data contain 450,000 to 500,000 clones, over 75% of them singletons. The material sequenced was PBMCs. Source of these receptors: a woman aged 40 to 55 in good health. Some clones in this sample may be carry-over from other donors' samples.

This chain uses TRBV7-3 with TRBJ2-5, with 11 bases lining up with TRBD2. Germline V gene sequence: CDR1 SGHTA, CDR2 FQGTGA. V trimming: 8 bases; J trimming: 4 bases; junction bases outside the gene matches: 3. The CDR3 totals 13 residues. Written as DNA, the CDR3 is TGTGCCAGCGGACTAGCGGGCGGAGAGACCCAGTACTTC. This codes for CASGLAGGETQYF.

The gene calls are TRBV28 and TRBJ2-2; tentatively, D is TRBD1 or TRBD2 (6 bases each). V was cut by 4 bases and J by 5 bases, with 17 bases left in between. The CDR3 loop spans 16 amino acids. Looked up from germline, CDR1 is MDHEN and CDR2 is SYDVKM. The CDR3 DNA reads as TGTGCCAGCAGTTCCCCCGAATGGGGGGCGACCGGGGAGCTGTTTTTT. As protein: CASSSPEWGATGELFF.

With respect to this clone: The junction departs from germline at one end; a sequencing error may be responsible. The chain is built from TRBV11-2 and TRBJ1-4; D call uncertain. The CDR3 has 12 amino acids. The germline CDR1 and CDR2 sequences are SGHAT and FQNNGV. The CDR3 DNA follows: TGTGCCAGCAGCTTAGGTGCCCCCGATCCCATTTTT. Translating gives CASSLGAPDPIF.

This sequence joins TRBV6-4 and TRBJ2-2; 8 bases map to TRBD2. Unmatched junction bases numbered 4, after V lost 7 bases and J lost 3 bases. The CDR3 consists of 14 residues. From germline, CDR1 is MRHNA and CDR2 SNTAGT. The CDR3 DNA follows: TGTGCCAGCAACGGGAGGGCCGACACCGGGGAGCTGTTTTTT. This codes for CASNGRADTGELFF.

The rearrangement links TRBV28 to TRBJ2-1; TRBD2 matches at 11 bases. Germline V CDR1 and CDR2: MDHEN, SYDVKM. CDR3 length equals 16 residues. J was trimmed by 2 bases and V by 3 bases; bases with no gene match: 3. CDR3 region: CASSLTSGTPYNEQFF. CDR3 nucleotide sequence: TGTGCCAGCAGTTTGACTAGCGGGACCCCCTACAATGAGCAGTTCTTC.

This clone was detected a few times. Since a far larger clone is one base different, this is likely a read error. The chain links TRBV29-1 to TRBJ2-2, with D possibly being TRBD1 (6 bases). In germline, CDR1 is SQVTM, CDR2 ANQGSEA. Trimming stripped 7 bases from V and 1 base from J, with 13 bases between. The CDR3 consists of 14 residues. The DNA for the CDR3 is TGCAGCGGGGACGGGACACAGAACACCGGGGAGCTGTTTTTT. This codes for CSGDGTQNTGELFF.

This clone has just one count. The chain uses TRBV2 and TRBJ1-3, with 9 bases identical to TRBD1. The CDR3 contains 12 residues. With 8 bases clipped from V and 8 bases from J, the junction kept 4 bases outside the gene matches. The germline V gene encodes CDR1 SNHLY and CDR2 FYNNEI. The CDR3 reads CASADRGYTIYF. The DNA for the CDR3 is TGTGCCAGCGCTGACAGGGGGTACACCATATATTTT. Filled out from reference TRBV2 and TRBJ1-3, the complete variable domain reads EPEVTQTPSHQVTQMGQEVILRCVPISNHLYFYWYRQILGQKVEFLVSFYNNEISEKSEIFDDQFSVERPDGSNFTLKIRSTKLEDSAMYFCASADRGYTIYFGEGSWLTVV.

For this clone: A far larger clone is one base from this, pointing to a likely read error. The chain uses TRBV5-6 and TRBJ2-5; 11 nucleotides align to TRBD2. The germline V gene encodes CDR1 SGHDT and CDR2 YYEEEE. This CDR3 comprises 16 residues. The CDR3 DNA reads TGTGCCAACAGCTCAAAGACTAGCGGGATCCAAGAGACCCAGTACTTC. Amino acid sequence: CANSSKTSGIQETQYF. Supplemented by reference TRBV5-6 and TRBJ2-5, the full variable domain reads DAGVTQSPTHLIKTRGQQVTLRCSPKSGHDTVSWYQQALGQGPQFIFQYYEEEERQRGNFPDRFSGHQFPNYSSELNVNALLLGDSALYLCANSSKTSGIQETQYFGPGTRLLVL.

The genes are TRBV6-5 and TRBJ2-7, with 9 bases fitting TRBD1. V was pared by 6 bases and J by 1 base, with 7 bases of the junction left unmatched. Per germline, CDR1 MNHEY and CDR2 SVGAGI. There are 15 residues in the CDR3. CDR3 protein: CASSRSGTGSYEQYF. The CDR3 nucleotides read TGTGCCAGCAGCCGTTCCGGGACAGGGTCCTACGAGCAGTACTTC.

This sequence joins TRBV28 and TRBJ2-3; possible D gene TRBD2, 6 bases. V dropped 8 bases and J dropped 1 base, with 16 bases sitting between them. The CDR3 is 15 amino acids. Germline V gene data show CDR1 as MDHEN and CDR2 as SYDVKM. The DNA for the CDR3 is TGTGCCAGCCGAACCGATGCTAGCGGCACAGATACGCAGTATTTT. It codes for CASRTDASGTDTQYF.

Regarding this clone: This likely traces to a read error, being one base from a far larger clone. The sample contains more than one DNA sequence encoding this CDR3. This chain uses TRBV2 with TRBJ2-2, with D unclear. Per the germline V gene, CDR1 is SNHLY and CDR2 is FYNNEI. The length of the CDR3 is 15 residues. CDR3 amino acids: CASSEAEPNTGELFF. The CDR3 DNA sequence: TGCGCCAGCAGTGAGGCGGAACCGAACACCGGGGAGCTGTTTTTT.

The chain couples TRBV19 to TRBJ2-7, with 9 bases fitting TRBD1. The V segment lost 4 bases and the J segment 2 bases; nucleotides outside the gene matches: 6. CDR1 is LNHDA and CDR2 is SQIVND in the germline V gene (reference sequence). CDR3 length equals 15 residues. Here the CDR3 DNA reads TGTGCCAGTAGTACCACAGGGGGCAGGGCCTACGAGCAGTACTTC. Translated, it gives CASSTTGGRAYEQYF. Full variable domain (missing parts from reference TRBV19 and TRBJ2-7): DGGITQSPKYLFRKEGQNVTLSCEQNLNHDAMYWYRQDPGQGLRLIYYSQIVNDFQKGDIAEGYSVSREKKESFPLTVTSAQKNPTAFYLCASSTTGGRAYEQYFGPGTRLTVT.

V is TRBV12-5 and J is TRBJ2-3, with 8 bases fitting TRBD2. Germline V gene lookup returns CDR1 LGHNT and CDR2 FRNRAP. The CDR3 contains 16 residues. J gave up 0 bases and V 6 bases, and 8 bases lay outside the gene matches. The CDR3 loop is CASGGFGRASTDTQYF. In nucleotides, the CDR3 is TGTGCTAGTGGGGGGTTCGGGAGGGCCAGCACAGATACGCAGTATTTT.

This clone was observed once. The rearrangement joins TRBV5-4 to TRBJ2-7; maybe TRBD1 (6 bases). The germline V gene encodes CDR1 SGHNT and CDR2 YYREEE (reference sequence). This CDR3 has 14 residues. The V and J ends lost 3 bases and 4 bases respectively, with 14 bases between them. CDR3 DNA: TGTGCCAGCAGCTCCCTGGCCACAGGGTACGAGCAGTACTTC. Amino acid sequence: CASSSLATGYEQYF.

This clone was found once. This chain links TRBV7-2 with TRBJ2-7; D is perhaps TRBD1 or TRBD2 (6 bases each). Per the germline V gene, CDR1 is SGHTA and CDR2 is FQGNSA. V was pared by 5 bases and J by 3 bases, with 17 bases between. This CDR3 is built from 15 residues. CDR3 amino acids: CASSLIVGGSYEQYF. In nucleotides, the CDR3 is TGTGCCAGCAGCCTCATCGTAGGGGGGAGCTACGAGCAGTACTTC.

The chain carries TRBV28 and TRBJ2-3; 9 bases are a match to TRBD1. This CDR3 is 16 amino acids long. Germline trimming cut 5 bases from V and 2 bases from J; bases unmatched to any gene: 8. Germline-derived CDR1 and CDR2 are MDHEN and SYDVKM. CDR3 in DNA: TGTGCCAGCAGTCGAAGGACAGGGGCCTACACAGATACGCAGTATTTT. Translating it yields CASSRRTGAYTDTQYF.

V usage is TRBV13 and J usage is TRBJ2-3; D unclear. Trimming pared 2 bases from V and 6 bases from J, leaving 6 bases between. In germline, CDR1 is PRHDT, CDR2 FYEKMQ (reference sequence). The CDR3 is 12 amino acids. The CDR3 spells CASSLSADTQYF. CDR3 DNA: TGTGCCAGCAGCTTATCAGCGGATACGCAGTATTTT.

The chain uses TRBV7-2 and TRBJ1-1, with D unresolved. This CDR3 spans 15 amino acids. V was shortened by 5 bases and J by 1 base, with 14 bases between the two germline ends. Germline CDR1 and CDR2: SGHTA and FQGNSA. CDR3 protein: CASSKSDEWNTEAFF. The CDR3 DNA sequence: TGTGCCAGCAGCAAGTCGGACGAGTGGAACACTGAAGCTTTCTTT.

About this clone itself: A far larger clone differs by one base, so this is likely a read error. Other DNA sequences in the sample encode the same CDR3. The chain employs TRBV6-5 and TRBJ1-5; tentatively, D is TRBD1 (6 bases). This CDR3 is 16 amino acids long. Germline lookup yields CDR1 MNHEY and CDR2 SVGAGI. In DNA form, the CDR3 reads TGCGCCAGCAGTTACTCGACAGGCTATAGCAATCAGCCCCAGCATTTT. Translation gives CASSYSTGYSNQPQHF.

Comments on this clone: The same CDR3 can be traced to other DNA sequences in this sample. The CDR3 protein is CSVETGMNTEAFF. CDR3 bases: TGCAGCGTTGAAACAGGCATGAACACTGAAGCTTTCTTT. The chain has TRBV29-1 and TRBJ1-1; D is possibly TRBD1 (5 bases). The V gene lost 2 bases and the J gene lost 0 bases, with 7 bases spanning the gap. This CDR3 contains 13 residues. Germline V lookup: CDR1 SQVTM, CDR2 ANQGSEA.